This T cell receptor beta chain stems from a study of T cells expressing NK-cell markers. Each CDR3 protein gets one entry in TCRdb, which reprocessed the 5' RACE reads and gives no DNA. This sample's clone table lists hundreds of thousands of distinct CDR3 sequences. The CDR3 contains 14 residues. The rearrangement joins TRBV12-3 or TRBV12-4 to TRBJ1-4; the TRBD1 assignment by TCRdb is unverifiable without DNA. The clonotype was recovered from a man between 18 and 29 years old in good health. Material: blood T cells: a sorted CD56 or NKG2C T cell subset, CD4+ or CD8+ T cells, or bulk PBMC T cells (not recorded which). Here the CDR3 reads CASSLGDRGGKLFF.